This T cell receptor beta chain was captured in a study of blood T cell repertoires in COVID-19. Study-wide background: The study drew acute and convalescent COVID-19 samples from the United States, Italy and Spain. Sample material is recorded as cDNA or gDNA derived from T cells, B-cell-depleted T cells, or PBMCs.

As originally analysed: How many nucleated cells were present was estimated from reference gene primer amplification. The repertoire was sequenced with immunoSEQ multiplex PCR; TCRdb's copy has only in-frame clones and lacks some. V, J and clone size were drawn from that table, and D and trimming were deduced from the DNA. This sample carries roughly 130,000 clones, roughly 86% of them seen once, and the ten largest clones take 3% to 4%. A few counts support this clone. Trimming cost V 5 bases and J 8 bases, with 12 bases left between them. The CDR3 has 12 residues. CDR1 ENHRY and CDR2 SYGVKD come from the germline V gene.

Sequencing input: peripheral blood. This TCR was recovered from a woman aged 55 to 70 with acute or convalescent COVID-19. The rearrangement links TRBV10-3 to TRBJ1-2, with unresolved D. The CDR3 coding sequence is TGTGCCATCAGTTCACACGGGAGCGGCTACACCTTC. Protein sequence: CAISSHGSGYTF.